A single T cell receptor beta chain is shown here with its context. Its matching antigen is unknown. After removal of 5 bases from V and 4 bases from J, the junction contained 7 bases not matched to a gene. Germline V gene sequence: CDR1 SGHTA, CDR2 FQGNSA. The CDR3 has 14 residues. Profiled with immunoSEQ multiplex PCR; TCRdb holds only in-frame clones, not every one. The sample contains roughly 7,000 clones, around four fifths of which appear only once. This sample stems from a study of PD-1 blockade in classical Hodgkin lymphoma. Regarding the study as a whole: The study found that TCR diversity rose significantly by C4D1 in CD4+ but not CD8+ cells. Individuals initiating nivolumab under 1 year after ASCT were excluded. The study found complete responders had baseline diversity similar to newly diagnosed patients.

Brentuximab vedotin exposure varied among the patients, all of whom had relapsed after autologous stem cell transplantation. This chain uses TRBV7-2 with TRBJ1-2; 7 nucleotides line up with TRBD1. This clonotype originated in a human donor with classical Hodgkin lymphoma. Sequenced material: peripheral blood mononuclear cells (PBMCs), taken at baseline. The CDR3 coding sequence is TGTGCCAGCAGCCGTCGGACAGGCTTCTATGGCTACACCTTC. It is translated as CASSRRTGFYGYTF.